This T cell receptor (beta chain) came from a study of T cell clonality in common variable immunodeficiency. With respect to this clone: Its target is not known. The read ends 3 residues before the CDR3 terminus; that terminus is restored from the germline J gene. Other nucleotide sequences in the sample specify the same CDR3.

The CDR3 is 17 residues long. CDR1 is LNHDA, CDR2 SQIVND, per germline (reference sequence). V shed 4 bases and J shed 4 bases, with 20 bases lying between them. Caucasian heritage predominated among both patients and controls. Replacement immunoglobulin had been given to every CVID subject for at least one year. Study-wide results and limits: CVID subjects shared fewer TCRbeta clones than healthy controls did. Reportedly, TCR beta sequences from common variable immunodeficiency showed fewer deletions and N-nucleotide insertions.

The repertoire was sequenced with immunoSEQ multiplex PCR; TCRdb's copy has only in-frame clones and lacks some. The sample includes 25,000 to 30,000 clones, none of them occurring once. Sequencing input: peripheral blood mononuclear cells. The clonotype originates from a human donor with common variable immunodeficiency. The J gene is TRBJ1-3, the V gene TRBV19; D unresolved. The CDR3 protein is CASSTPARQFSGNTIYF. The part of the CDR3 DNA that was read is TGTGCCAGTAGTACACCCGCCCGACAATTCTCGGGAAACACC. Together with reference TRBV19 and TRBJ1-3, the CDR3 gives the full variable domain: DGGITQSPKYLFRKEGQNVTLSCEQNLNHDAMYWYRQDPGQGLRLIYYSQIVNDFQKGDIAEGYSVSREKKESFPLTVTSAQKNPTAFYLCASSTPARQFSGNTIYFGEGSWLTVV.